The present T cell receptor beta chain was sequenced within a study of blood T cell repertoires in COVID-19 (dated by TCRdb to about 2020). Study-wide context: Samples covering the acute and convalescent phases of COVID-19 were provided by collaborators in the United States, Italy and Spain. The samples were drawn from the first 160 participants of the ongoing ImmuneRACE study and from over 950 subjects provided by 6 global collaborators. Deeply sampled blood TCRbeta repertoires from subjects exposed to, actively infected with, or recovered from COVID-19 were included in the dataset. A freely available public database, intended as a resource for researchers studying the immune response to SARS-CoV-2, is where the repertoires were released. Where available, HLA class I and class II types were obtained from metadata supplied by the sample provider rather than from assay-based typing. Nearly every sample came with metadata listing a de-identified subject ID, COVID-19 status, age in years and sex. The prospective study material was composed of cDNA or gDNA derived from T cells, B-cell-depleted T cells, or PBMCs.

In regard to this clone: This receptor's antigen is unknown. No base-level quality is on record; no much larger clone is a single base apart.

Here is what the overall study found, with its caveats: How much clinical and demographic metadata was included differed by source and by participant, and the metadata was provided uncurated.

V is reduced by 3 bases and J by 0 bases, leaving a spacing of 9 bases between them. The CDR3 starts with the cysteine, ends with the phenylalanine, and has 15 residues. The only DNA kept is the CDR3, 45 bases in frame from the first base. Via the germline V gene, CDR1 is SNHLY and CDR2 FYNNEI. Participants in the prospective study were enrolled through a virtual design, were aged about 18 to 90 years, and lived in approximately 25 United States geographic areas. In the prospective study, participants were assigned to cohorts based on the clinical history participants reported in a screening survey and a study questionnaire. ImmuneRACE Cohort 3 recovered participants were defined by two consecutive negative NP/OP PCR tests, healthcare professional clearance, or symptom resolution. In the prospective study, whole blood, serum and a nasopharyngeal or oropharyngeal swab were collected from each participant by mobile phlebotomists. Over a roughly 2-month period, participants in the prospective study had the option of providing additional blood draws and questionnaires. Before DNA extraction, blood samples from the prospective study were shipped at room temperature or frozen.

TCRbeta CDR3 regions were amplified from genomic DNA using the immunoSEQ Assay, a bias-controlled multiplex PCR. The original methods were these. The number of nucleated cells in each sample was estimated from the amplification of reference gene primers within the assay. Sequence reads were collapsed and filtered to measure the absolute abundance of every unique TCRbeta CDR3 rearrangement. Productive Simpson clonality was computed per sample as the square root of Simpson's diversity index over productive rearrangements. In its TCRdb copy, this immuneACCESS table keeps in-frame sequences only and misses some clones. Where compared with another copy, unresolved V genes explain less than half of these, and the others have no known cause. The V and J calls and clone size were taken over from that table, and D and trimming were inferred from the DNA. The sample data list fewer than 250,000 clones, and around 86% of these were observed just once. The top ten constitute 2% to 2.5% of the sample.

The source material was PBMCs or T cells enriched from blood (not recorded which). The chain is encoded by TRBV2 joined to TRBJ1-3; there is no confident call for the D gene. The receptor comes from a woman in her forties or fifties who had recovered from COVID-19. DNA sequence: TGTGCCAGCAGTGATGAAGCGTTCTCTGGAAACACCATATATTTT. It codes for CASSDEAFSGNTIYF.